This TCR beta chain was retrieved from a study of cytomegalovirus exposure and HLA in healthy donors. The germline CDR1 and CDR2 sequences are MNHNY and SVGAGI (reference sequence). The CDR3 loop spans 16 amino acids. Between the trimmed V and J ends, which lost 2 bases and 4 bases, there was a span of 16 bases. TCRdb keeps only in-frame clones here, not all; method: immunoSEQ multiplex PCR. The sample lists under 100,000 clones; approximately 88% were seen once. Separation from the roughly 680-subject first cohort characterized the roughly 110-subject validation cohort, to which the donors belonged.

The sequenced sample was PBMCs. The receptor was isolated from a woman aged 18-35 years in good health and CMV-seropositive. This sequence joins TRBV6-6 and TRBJ2-3; D is possibly TRBD2 (6 bases). The CDR3 DNA reads TGTGCCAGCAGTTACATGGGGGGTTTTAGTCCAGATACGCAGTATTTT. Amino acid sequence: CASSYMGGFSPDTQYF.